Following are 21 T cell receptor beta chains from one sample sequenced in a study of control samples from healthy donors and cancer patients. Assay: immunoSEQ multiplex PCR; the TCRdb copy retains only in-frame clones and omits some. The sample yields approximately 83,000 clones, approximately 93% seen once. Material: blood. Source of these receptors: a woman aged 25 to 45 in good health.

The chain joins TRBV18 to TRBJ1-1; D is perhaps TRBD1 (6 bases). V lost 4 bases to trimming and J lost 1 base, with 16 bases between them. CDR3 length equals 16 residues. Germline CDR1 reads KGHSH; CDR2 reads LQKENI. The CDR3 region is CASSQRAQGRNTEAFF. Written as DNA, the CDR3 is TGTGCCAGCTCACAAAGAGCACAGGGTCGGAACACTGAAGCTTTCTTT.

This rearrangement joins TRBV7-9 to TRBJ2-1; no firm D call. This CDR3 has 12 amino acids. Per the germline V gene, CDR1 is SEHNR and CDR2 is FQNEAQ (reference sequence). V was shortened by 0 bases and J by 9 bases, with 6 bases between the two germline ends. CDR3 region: CASSLAPFEQFF. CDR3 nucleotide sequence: TGTGCCAGCAGCTTAGCGCCCTTTGAGCAGTTCTTC.

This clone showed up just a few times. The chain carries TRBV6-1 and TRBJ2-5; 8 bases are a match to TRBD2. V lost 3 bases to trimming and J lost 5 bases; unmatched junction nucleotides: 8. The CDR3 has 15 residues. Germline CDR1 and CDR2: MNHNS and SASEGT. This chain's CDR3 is CASSDRWSGGETQYF. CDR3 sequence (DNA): TGTGCCAGCAGTGATCGTTGGAGCGGGGGCGAGACCCAGTACTTC.

The CDR3 DNA reads TGTGCCAGCAGCCAGGGGGGCGAGTATGGCTACACCTTC. This gives the protein CASSQGGEYGYTF. This rearrangement joins TRBV3-1 (or the pseudogene TRBV3-2) to TRBJ1-2; the D gene is possibly TRBD1 (6 bases). Germline V gives CDR1 LGHDT, CDR2 YNNKEL (reference sequence). This CDR3 comprises 13 residues. V lost 3 bases and J lost 5, with 10 bases in between.

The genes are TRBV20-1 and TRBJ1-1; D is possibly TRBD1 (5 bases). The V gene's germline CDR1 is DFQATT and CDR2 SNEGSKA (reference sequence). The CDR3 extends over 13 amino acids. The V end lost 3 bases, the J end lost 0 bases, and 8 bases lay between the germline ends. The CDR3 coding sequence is TGCAGTGCTAGTGGGACGATGAACACTGAAGCTTTCTTT. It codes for CSASGTMNTEAFF.

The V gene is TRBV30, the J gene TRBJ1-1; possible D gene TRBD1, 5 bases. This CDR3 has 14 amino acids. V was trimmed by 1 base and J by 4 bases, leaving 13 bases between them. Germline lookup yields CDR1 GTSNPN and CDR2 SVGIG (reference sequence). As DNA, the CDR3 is TGTGCCTGGAGTGGTGGGGGTGAGAGCACTGAAGCTTTCTTT. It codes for CAWSGGGESTEAFF.

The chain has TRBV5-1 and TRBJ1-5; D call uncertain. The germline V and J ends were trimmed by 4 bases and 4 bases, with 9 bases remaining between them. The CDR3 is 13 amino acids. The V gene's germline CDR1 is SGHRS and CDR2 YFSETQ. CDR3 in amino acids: CASSRTGNQPQHF. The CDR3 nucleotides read TGCGCCAGCAGCCGGACGGGGAATCAGCCCCAGCATTTT.

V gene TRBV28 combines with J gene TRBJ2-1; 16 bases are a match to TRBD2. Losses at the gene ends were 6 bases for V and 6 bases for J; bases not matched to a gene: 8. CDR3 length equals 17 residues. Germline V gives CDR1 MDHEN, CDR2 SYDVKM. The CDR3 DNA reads TGTGCCAGCAGCACCGGGACTAGCGGGGGGGCCGTCAATGAGCAGTTCTTC. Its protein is CASSTGTSGGAVNEQFF. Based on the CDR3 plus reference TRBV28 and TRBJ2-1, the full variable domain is DVKVTQSSRYLVKRTGEKVFLECVQDMDHENMFWYRQDPGLGLRLIYFSYDVKMKEKGDIPEGYSVSREKKERFSLILESASTNQTSMYLCASSTGTSGGAVNEQFFGPGTRLTVL.

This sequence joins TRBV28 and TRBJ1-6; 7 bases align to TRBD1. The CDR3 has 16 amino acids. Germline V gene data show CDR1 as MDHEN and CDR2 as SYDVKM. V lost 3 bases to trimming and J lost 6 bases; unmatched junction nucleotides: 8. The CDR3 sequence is CASSLDVTGSNSPLHF. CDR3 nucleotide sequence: TGTGCCAGCAGTTTGGACGTGACAGGGAGTAATTCACCCCTCCACTTT.

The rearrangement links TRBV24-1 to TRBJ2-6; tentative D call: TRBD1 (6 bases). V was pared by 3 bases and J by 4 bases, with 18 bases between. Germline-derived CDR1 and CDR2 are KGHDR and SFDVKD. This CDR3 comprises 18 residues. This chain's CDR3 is CATSDPYLQGSGANVLTF. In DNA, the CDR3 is TGTGCCACCAGTGATCCGTACTTACAGGGATCCGGGGCCAACGTCCTGACTTTC.

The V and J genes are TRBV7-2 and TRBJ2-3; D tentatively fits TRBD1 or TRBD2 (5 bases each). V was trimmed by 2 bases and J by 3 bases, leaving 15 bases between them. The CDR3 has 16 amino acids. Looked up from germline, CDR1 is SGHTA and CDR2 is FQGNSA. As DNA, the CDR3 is TGTGCCAGCAGCTTAAGGGGACCGCGTTTGACAGATACGCAGTATTTT. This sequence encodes CASSLRGPRLTDTQYF.

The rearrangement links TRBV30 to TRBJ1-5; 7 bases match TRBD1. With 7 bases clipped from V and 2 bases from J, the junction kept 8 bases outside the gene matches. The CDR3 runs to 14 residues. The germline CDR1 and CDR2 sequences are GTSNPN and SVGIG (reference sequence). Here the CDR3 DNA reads TGTGCCTTATCTGACAGGGTCGGCAATCAGCCCCAGCATTTT. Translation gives CALSDRVGNQPQHF.

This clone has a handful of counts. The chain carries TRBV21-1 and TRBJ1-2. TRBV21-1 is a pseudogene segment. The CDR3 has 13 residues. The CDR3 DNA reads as TGTGCCAGCAGCAAAGAAGGGAACTATGGCTACACCTTC. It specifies CASSKEGNYGYTF.

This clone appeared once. The CDR3 is CASGVYEQYF. The CDR3 DNA follows: TGTGCCAGCGGGGTCTACGAGCAGTACTTC. The J gene is TRBJ2-7, the V gene TRBV6-7, with unresolved D. TRBV6-7 is an open reading frame, and its role is uncertain. Trimming cost V 8 bases and J 3 bases, with 5 bases left between them. The CDR3 extends over 10 amino acids.

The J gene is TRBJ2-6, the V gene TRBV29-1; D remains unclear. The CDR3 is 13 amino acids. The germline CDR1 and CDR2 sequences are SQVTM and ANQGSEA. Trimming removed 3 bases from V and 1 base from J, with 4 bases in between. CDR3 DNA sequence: TGCAGCGTTGATCCATCTGGGGCCAACGTCCTGACTTTC. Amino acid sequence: CSVDPSGANVLTF. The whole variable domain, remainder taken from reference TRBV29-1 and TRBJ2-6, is SAVISQKPSRDICQRGTSLTIQCQVDSQVTMMFWYRQQPGQSLTLIATANQGSEATYESGFVIDKFPISRPNLTFSTLTVSNMSPEDSSIYLCSVDPSGANVLTFGAGSRLTVL.

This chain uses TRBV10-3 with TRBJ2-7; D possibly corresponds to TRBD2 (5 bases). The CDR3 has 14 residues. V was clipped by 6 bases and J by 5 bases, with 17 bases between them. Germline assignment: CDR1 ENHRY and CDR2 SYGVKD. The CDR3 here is CAIRPGLQGNEQYF. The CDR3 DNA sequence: TGTGCCATCAGACCGGGATTACAAGGAAACGAGCAGTACTTC.

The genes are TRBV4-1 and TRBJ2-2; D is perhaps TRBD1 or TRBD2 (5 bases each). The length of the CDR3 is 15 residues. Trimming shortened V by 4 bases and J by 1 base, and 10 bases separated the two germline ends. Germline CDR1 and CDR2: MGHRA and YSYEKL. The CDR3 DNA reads TGCGCCAGCAGCCGCAGGGAGATGAACACCGGGGAGCTGTTTTTT. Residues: CASSRREMNTGELFF.

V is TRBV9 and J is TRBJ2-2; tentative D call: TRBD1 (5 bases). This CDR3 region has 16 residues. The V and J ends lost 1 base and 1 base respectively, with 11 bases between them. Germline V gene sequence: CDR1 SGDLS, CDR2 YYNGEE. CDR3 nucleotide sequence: TGTGCCAGCAGCGTAAATGTGGGGCTGAACACCGGGGAGCTGTTTTTT. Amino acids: CASSVNVGLNTGELFF.

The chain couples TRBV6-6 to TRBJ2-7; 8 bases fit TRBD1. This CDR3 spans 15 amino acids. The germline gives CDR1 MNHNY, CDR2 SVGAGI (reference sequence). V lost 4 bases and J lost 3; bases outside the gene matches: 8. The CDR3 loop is CASSSEGQVLYEQYF. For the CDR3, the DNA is TGTGCCAGCAGTTCCGAGGGACAGGTGCTCTACGAGCAGTACTTC.

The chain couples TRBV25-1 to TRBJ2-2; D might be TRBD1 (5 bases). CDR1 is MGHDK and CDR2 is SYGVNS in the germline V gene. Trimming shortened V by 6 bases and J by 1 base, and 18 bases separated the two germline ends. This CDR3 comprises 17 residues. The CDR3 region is CASRAGFADRNTGELFF. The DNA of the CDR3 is TGTGCCAGCAGGGCAGGGTTTGCGGATAGGAACACCGGGGAGCTGTTTTTT.

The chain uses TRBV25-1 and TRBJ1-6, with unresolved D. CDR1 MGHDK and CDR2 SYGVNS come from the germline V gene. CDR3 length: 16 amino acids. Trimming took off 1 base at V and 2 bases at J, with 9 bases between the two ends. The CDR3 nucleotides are TGTGCCAGCAGTGAATCGAGGGTCACCTATAATTCACCCCTCCACTTT. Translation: CASSESRVTYNSPLHF.